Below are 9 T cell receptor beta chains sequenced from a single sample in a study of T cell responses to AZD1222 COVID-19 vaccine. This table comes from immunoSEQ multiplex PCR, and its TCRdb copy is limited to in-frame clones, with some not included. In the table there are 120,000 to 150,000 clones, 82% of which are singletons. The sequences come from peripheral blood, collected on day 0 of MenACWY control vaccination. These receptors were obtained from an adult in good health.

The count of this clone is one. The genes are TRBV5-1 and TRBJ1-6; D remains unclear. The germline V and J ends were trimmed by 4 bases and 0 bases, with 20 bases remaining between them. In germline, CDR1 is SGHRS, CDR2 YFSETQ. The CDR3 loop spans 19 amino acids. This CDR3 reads CASSPDGSARSSYNSPLHF. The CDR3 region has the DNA TGCGCCAGCAGCCCGGATGGGAGTGCGAGAAGCTCCTATAATTCACCCCTCCACTTT. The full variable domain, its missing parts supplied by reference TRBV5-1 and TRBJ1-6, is KAGVTQTPRYLIKTRGQQVTLSCSPISGHRSVSWYQQTPGQGLQFLFEYFSETQRNKGNFPGRFSGRQFSNSRSEMNVSTLELGDSALYLCASSPDGSARSSYNSPLHFGNGTRLTVT.

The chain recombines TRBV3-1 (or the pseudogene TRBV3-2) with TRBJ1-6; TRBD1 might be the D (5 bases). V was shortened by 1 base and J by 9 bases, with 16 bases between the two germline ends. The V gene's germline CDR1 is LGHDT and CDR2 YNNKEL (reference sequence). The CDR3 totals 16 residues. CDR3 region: CASSQVLISGGSPLHF. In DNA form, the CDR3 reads TGTGCCAGCAGCCAAGTTCTGATCTCTGGGGGTTCACCCCTCCACTTT.

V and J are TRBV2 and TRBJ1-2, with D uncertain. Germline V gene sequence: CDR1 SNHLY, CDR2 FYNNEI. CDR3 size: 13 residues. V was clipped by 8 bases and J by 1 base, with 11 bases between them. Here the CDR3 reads CASQRILNYGYTF. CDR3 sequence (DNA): TGTGCCAGCCAACGGATACTTAACTATGGCTACACCTTC.

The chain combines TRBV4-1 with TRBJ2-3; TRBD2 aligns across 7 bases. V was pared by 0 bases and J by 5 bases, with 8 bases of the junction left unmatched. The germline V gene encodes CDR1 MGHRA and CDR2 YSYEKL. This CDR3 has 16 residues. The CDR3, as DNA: TGCGCCAGCAGCCAAGATAGTAGCGGGTTGCGAGATACGCAGTATTTT. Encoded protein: CASSQDSSGLRDTQYF.

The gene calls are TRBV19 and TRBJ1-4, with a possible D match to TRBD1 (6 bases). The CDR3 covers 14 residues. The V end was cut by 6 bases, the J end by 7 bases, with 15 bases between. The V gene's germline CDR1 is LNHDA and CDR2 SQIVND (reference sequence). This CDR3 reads CASSRGGAGEKLFF. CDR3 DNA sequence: TGTGCCAGTAGCCGCGGGGGCGCAGGTGAAAAACTGTTTTTT. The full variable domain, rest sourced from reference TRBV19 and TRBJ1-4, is DGGITQSPKYLFRKEGQNVTLSCEQNLNHDAMYWYRQDPGQGLRLIYYSQIVNDFQKGDIAEGYSVSREKKESFPLTVTSAQKNPTAFYLCASSRGGAGEKLFFGSGTQLSVL.

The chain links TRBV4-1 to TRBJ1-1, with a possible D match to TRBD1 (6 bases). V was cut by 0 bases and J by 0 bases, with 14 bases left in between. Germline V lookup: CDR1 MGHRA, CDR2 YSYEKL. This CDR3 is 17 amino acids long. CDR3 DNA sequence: TGCGCCAGCAGCCAAGAAGGGACGACAGGTTTGAACACTGAAGCTTTCTTT. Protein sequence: CASSQEGTTGLNTEAFF.

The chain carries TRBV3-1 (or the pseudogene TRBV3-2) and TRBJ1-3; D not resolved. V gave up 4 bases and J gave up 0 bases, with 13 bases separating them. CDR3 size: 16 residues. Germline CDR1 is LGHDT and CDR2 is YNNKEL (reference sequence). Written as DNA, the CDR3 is TGTGCCAGCAGCCCAAGCCGACGGAACTCTGGAAACACCATATATTTT. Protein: CASSPSRRNSGNTIYF.

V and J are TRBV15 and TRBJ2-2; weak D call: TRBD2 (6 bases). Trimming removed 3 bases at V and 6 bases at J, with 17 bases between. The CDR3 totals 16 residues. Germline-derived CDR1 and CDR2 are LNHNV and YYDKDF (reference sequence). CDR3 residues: CATSRGGGDGSGELFF. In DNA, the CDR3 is TGTGCCACCAGCAGGGGAGGCGGGGATGGGTCCGGGGAGCTGTTTTTT.

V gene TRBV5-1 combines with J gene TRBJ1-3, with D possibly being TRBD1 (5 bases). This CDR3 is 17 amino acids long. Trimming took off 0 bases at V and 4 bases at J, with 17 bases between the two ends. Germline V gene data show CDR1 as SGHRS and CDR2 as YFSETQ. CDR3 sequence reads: CASSLEPGEGSGNTIYF. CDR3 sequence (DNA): TGCGCCAGCAGCTTGGAACCGGGAGAGGGGTCAGGAAACACCATATATTTT.